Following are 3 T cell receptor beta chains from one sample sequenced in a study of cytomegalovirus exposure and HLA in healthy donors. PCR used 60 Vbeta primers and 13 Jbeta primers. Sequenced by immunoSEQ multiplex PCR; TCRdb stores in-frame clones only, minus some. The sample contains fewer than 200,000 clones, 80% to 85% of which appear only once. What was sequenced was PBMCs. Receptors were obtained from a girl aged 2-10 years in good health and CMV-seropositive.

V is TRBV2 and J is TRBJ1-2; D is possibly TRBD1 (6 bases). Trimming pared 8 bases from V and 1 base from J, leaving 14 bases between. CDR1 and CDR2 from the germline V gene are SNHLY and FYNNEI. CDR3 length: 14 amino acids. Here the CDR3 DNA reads TGTGCCAGCGGACCACAGGGACGTAACTATGGCTACACCTTC. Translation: CASGPQGRNYGYTF.

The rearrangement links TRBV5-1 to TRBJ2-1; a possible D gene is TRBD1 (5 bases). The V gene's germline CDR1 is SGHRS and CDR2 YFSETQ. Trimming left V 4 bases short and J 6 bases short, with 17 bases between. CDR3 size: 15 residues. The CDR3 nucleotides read TGCGCCAGCAGCCGGTCCCGACAGATCATCAATGAGCAGTTCTTC. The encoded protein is CASSRSRQIINEQFF.

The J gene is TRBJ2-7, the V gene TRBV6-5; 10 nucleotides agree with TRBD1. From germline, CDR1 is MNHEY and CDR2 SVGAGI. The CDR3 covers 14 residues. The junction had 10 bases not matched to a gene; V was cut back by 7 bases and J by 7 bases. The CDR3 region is CASTPGTGVGEQYF. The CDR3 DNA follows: TGTGCCAGCACCCCCGGGACAGGGGTTGGAGAGCAGTACTTC.